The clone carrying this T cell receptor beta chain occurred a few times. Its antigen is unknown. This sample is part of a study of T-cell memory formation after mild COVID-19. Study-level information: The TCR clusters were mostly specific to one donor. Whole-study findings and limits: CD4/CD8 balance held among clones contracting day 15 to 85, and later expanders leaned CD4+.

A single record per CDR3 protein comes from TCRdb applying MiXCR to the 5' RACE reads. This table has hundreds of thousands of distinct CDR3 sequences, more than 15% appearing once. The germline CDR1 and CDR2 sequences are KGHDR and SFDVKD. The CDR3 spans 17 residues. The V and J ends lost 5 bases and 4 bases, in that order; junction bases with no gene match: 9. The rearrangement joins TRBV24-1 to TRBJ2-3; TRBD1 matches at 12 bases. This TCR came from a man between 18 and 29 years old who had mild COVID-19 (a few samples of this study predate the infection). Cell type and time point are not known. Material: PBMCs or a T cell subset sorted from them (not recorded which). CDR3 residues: CATSGPPGQGAPDTQYF. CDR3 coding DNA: TGTGCCACCAGTGGTCCCCCGGGACAGGGGGCTCCAGATACGCAGTATTTT.